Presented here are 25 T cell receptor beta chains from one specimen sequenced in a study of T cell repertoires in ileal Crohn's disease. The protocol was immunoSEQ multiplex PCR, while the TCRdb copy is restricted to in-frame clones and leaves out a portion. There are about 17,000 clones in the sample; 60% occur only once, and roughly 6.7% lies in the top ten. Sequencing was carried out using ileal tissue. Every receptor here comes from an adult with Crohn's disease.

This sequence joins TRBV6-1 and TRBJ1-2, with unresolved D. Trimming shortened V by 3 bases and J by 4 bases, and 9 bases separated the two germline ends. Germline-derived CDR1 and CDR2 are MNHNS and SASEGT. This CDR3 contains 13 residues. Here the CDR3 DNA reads TGTGCCAGCAGTGACTCGAAGCCCTATGGCTACACCTTC. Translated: CASSDSKPYGYTF.

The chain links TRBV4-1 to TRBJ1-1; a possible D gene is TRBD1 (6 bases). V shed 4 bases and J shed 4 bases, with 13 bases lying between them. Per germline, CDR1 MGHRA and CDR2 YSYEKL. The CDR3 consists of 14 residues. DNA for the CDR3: TGCGCCAGCAGCCCCCAGTGGGGGCCCACTGAAGCTTTCTTT. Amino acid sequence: CASSPQWGPTEAFF.

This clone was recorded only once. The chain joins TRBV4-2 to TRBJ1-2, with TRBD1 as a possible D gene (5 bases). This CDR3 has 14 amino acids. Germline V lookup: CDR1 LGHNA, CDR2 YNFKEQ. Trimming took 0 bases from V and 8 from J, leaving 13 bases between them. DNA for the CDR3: TGTGCCAGCAGCCAAGATTCGCAGGGTAACGGCTACACCTTC. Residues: CASSQDSQGNGYTF.

The CDR3 nucleotides read TGTGCCAGCAGCTTGGGCGGCTACGAGCAGTACTTC. Its translation is CASSLGGYEQYF. This chain connects TRBV5-4 to TRBJ2-7; the D is unclear. V was trimmed by 0 bases and J by 3 bases, leaving 4 bases between them. This CDR3 has 12 residues. Germline CDR1 reads SGHNT; CDR2 reads YYREEE (reference sequence).

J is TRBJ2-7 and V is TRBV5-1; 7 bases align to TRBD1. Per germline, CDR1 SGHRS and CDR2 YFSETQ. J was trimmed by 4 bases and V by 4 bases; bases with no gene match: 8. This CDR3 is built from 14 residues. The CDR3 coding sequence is TGCGCCAGCAGCCTAGACAGGGATCGGTACGAGCAGTACTTC. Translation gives CASSLDRDRYEQYF.

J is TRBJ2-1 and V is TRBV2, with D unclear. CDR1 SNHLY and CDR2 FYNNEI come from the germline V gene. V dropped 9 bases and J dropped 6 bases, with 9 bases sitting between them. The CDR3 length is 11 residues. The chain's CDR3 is CARTSGNEQFF. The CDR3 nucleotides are TGTGCCAGGACGTCGGGCAATGAGCAGTTCTTC.

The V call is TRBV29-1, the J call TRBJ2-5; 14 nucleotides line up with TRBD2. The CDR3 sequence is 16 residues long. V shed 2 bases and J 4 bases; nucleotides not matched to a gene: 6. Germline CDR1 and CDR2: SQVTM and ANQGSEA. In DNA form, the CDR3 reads TGCAGCGTTGAAAGGACTAGCGGGAGGCGGAGAGAGACCCAGTACTTC. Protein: CSVERTSGRRRETQYF.

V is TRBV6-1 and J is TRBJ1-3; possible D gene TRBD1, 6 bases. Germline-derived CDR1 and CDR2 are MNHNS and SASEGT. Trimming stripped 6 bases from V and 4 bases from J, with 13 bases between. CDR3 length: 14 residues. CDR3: CASSAQTGGNTIYF. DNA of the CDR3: TGTGCCAGCAGCGCCCAAACAGGGGGAAACACCATATATTTT.

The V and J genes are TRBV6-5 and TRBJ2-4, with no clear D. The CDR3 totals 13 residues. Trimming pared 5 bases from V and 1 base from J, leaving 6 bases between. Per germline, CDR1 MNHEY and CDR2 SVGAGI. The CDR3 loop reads CASSMSAKNIQYF. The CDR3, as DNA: TGTGCCAGCAGTATGTCGGCCAAAAACATTCAGTACTTC.

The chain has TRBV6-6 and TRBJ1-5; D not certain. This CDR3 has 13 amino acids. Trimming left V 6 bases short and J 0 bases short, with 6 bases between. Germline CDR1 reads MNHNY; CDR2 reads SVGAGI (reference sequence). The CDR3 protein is CASSPNSNQPQHF. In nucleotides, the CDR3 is TGTGCCAGCAGCCCAAATAGCAATCAGCCCCAGCATTTT.

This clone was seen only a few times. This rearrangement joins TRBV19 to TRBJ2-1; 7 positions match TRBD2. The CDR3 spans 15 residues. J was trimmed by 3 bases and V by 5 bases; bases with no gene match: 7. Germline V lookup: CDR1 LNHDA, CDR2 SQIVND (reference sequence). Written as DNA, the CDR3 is TGTGCCAGTAGTCCTGCCGGACTAGACTACAATGAGCAGTTCTTC. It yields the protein CASSPAGLDYNEQFF.

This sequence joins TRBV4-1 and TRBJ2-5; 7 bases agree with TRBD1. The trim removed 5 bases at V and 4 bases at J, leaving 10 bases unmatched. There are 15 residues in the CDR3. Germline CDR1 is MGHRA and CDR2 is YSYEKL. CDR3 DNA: TGCGCCAGCAGCGGGACAGCCAGGGATCGAGAGACCCAGTACTTC. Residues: CASSGTARDRETQYF.

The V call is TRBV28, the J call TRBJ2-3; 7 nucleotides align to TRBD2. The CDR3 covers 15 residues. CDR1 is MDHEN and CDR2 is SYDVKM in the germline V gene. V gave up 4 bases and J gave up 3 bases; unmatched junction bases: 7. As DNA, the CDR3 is TGTGCCAGCAGTTGGGCAGGGAGGGCGACAGATACGCAGTATTTT. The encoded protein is CASSWAGRATDTQYF.

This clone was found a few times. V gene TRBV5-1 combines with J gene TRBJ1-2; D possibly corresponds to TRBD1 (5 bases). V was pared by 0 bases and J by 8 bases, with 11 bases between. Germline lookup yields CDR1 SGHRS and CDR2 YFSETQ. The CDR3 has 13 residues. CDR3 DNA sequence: TGCGCCAGCAGCTTGGCGGGGGGGGAAGGCTACACCTTC. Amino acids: CASSLAGGEGYTF.

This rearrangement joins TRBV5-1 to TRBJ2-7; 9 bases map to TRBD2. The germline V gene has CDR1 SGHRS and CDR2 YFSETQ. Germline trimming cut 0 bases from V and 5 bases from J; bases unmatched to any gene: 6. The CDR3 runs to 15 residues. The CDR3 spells CASSLVVSGSHEQYF. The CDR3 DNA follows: TGCGCCAGCAGCTTGGTGGTTAGCGGGAGCCACGAGCAGTACTTC. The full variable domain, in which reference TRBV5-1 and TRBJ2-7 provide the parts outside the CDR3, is KAGVTQTPRYLIKTRGQQVTLSCSPISGHRSVSWYQQTPGQGLQFLFEYFSETQRNKGNFPGRFSGRQFSNSRSEMNVSTLELGDSALYLCASSLVVSGSHEQYFGPGTRLTVT.

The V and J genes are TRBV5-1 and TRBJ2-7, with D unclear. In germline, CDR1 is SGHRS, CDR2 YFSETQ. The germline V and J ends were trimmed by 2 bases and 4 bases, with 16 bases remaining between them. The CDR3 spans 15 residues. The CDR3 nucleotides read TGCGCCAGCAGCTTTCAGGATCCCGTTCGATACGAGCAGTACTTC. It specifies CASSFQDPVRYEQYF.

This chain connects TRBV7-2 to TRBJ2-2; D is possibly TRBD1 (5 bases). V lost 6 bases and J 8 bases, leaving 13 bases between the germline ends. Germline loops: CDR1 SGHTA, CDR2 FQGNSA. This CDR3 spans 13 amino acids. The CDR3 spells CASRPQGFGELFF. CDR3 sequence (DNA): TGTGCCAGCAGACCTCAGGGTTTTGGGGAGCTGTTTTTT.

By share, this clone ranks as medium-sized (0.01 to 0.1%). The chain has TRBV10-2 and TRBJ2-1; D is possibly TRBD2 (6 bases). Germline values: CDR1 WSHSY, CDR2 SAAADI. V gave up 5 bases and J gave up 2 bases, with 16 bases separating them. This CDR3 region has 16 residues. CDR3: CASSPPPGDPYNEQFF. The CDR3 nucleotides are TGCGCCAGCAGTCCCCCCCCGGGGGATCCCTACAATGAGCAGTTCTTC.

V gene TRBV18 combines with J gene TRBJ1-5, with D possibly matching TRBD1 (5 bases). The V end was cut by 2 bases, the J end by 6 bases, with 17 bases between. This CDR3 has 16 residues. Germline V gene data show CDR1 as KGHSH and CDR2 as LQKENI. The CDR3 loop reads CASSPNGAGILQPQHF. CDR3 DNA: TGTGCCAGCTCACCAAACGGCGCAGGGATCCTTCAGCCCCAGCATTTT.

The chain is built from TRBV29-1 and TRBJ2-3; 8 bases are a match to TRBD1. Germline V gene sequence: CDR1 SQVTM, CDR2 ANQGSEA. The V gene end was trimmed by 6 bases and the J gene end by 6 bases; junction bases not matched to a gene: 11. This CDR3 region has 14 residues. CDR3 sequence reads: CSVSDRGGLDTQYF. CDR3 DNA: TGCAGCGTCTCCGACAGGGGAGGCCTCGATACGCAGTATTTT.

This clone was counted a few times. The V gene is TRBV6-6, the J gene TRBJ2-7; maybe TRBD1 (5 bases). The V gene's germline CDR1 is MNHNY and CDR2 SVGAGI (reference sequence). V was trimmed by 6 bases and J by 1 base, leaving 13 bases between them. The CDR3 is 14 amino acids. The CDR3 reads CASRPQGNSYEQYF. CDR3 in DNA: TGTGCCAGCAGACCTCAGGGAAATTCCTACGAGCAGTACTTC.

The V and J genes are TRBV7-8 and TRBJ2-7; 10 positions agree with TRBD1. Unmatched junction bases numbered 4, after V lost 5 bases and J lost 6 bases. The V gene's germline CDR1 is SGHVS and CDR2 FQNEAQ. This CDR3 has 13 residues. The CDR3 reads CASSLDRGREQYF. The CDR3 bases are TGTGCCAGCAGCCTAGACAGGGGGCGCGAGCAGTACTTC.

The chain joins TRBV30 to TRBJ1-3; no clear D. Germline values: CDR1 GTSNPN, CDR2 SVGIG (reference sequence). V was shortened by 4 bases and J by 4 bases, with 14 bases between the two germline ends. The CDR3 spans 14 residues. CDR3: CAWNPRTEGNTIYF. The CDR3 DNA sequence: TGTGCCTGGAACCCACGGACTGAAGGAAACACCATATATTTT.

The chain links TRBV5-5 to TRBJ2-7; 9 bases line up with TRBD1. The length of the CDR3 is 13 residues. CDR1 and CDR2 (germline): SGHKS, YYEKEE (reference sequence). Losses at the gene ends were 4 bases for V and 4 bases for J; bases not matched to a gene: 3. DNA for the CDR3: TGTGCCAGCAGCACCGGGACAGGGTACGAGCAGTACTTC. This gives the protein CASSTGTGYEQYF.

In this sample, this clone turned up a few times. The CDR3 nucleotides read TGTGCCAGCAGCATTGGACAGGGGCCGCGGTACTTC. This translates into CASSIGQGPRYF. The chain is built from TRBV5-4 and TRBJ2-7; TRBD1 agrees at 9 bases. V trimming: 4 bases; J trimming: 12 bases; junction bases outside the gene matches: 8. Germline assignment: CDR1 SGHNT and CDR2 YYREEE (reference sequence). This CDR3 has 12 residues.